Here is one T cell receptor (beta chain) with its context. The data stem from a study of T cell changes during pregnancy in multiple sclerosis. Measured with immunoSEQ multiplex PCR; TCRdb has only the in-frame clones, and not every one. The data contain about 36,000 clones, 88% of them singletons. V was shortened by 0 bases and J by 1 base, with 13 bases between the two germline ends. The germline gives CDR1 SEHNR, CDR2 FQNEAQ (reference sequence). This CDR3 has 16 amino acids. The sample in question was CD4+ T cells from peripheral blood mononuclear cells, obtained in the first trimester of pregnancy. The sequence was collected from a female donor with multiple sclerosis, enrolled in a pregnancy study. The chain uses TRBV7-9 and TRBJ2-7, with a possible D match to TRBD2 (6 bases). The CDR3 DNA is TGTGCCAGCAGCTTAGCCCCTACGGGGACTTCCTACGAGCAGTACTTC. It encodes CASSLAPTGTSYEQYF. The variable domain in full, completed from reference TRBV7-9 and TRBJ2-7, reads DTGVSQNPRHKITKRGQNVTFRCDPISEHNRLYWYRQTLGQGPEFLTYFQNEAQLEKSRLLSDRFSAERPKGSFSTLEIQRTEQGDSAMYLCASSLAPTGTSYEQYFGPGTRLTVT.